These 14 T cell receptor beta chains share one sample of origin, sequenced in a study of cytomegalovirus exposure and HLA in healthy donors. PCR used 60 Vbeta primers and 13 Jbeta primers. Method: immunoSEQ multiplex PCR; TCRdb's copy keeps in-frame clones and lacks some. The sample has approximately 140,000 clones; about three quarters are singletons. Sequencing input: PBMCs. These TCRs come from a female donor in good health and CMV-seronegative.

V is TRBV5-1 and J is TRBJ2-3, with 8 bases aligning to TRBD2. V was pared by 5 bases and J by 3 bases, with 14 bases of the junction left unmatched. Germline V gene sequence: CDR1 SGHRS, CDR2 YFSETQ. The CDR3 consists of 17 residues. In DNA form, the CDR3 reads TGCGCCAGCAGGTTCCTGGGCGGGGGGCCGGGAACAGATACGCAGTATTTT. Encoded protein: CASRFLGGGPGTDTQYF.

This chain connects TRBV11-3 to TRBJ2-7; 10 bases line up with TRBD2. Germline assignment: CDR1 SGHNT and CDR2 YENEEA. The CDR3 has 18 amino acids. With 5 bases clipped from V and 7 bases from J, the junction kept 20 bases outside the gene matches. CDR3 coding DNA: TGTGCCAGCAGCCACCCCTGGCCTAGCGGGAGAAGATATAGGGAGCAGTACTTC. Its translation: CASSHPWPSGRRYREQYF. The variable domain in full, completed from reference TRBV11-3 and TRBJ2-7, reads EAGVVQSPRYKIIEKKQPVAFWCNPISGHNTLYWYLQNLGQGPELLIRYENEEAVDDSQLPKDRFSAERLKGVDSTLKIQPAELGDSAVYLCASSHPWPSGRRYREQYFGPGTRLTVT.

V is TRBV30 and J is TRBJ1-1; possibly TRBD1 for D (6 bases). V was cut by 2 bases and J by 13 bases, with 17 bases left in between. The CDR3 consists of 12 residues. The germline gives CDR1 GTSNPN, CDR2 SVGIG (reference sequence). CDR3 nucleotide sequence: TGTGCCTGGAGTCCGGACAGCGCTATCGGTTTCTTT. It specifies CAWSPDSAIGFF.

The CDR3 sequence: CASREMGLGSNQPQHF. Here the CDR3 DNA reads TGTGCCAGTAGAGAGATGGGACTCGGTAGCAATCAGCCCCAGCATTTT. The chain links TRBV19 to TRBJ1-5, with a possible D match to TRBD1 (5 bases). V was pared by 6 bases and J by 0 bases, with 15 bases between. There are 16 residues in the CDR3. Germline loops: CDR1 LNHDA, CDR2 SQIVND (reference sequence).

The CDR3 is CASSISGTGDVRGYTF. CDR3 nucleotide sequence: TGTGCCAGCAGCATATCCGGGACAGGGGATGTAAGGGGCTACACCTTC. The chain couples TRBV21-1 to TRBJ1-2; the table gives TRBD1 as D, unverified against the DNA. TRBV21-1 is labeled a pseudogene. The CDR3 contains 16 residues.

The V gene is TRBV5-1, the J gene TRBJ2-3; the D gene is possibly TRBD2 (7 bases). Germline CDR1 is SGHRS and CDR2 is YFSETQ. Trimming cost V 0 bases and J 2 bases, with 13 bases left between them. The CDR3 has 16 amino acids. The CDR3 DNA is TGCGCCAGCAGCTTGGACGCAGGGGACTACACAGATACGCAGTATTTT. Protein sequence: CASSLDAGDYTDTQYF. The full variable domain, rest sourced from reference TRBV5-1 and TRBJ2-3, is KAGVTQTPRYLIKTRGQQVTLSCSPISGHRSVSWYQQTPGQGLQFLFEYFSETQRNKGNFPGRFSGRQFSNSRSEMNVSTLELGDSALYLCASSLDAGDYTDTQYFGPGTRLTVL.

CDR3 amino acids: CASRDRGRPNNEQFF. The CDR3 DNA follows: TGTGCCAGCAGAGATAGGGGGCGCCCGAACAATGAGCAGTTCTTC. The genes are TRBV5-4 and TRBJ2-1; TRBD1 matches at 7 bases. Germline V gene sequence: CDR1 SGHNT, CDR2 YYREEE (reference sequence). With 5 bases clipped from V and 5 bases from J, the junction kept 10 bases outside the gene matches. The CDR3 runs 15 residues.

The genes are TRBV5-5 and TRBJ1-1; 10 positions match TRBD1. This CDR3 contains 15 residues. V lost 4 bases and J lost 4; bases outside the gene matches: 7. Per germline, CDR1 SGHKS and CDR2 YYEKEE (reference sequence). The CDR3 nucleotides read TGTGCCAGCAGCCCTCATTGGACAGGGGGCACTGAAGCTTTCTTT. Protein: CASSPHWTGGTEAFF.

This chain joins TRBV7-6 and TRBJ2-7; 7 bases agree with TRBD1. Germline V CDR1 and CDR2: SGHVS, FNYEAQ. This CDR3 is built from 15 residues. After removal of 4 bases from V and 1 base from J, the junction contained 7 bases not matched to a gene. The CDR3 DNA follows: TGTGCCAGCAGCTCAGACAGGGAGCGGTCCTACGAGCAGTACTTC. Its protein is CASSSDRERSYEQYF.

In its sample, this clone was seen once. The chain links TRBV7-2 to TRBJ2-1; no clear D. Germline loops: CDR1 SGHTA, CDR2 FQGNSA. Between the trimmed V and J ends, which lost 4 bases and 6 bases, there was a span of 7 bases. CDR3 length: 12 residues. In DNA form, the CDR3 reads TGTGCCAGCAGCTCTCCCCGCAATGAGCAGTTCTTC. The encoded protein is CASSSPRNEQFF. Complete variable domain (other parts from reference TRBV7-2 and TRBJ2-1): GAGVSQSPSNKVTEKGKDVELRCDPISGHTALYWYRQSLGQGLEFLIYFQGNSAPDKSGLPSDRFSAERTGGSVSTLTIQRTQQEDSAVYLCASSSPRNEQFFGPGTRLTVL.

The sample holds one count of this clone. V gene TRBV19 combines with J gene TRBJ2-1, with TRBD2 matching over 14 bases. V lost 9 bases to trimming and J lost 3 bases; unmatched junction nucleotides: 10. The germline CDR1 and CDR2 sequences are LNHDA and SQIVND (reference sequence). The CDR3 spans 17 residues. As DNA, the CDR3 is TGTGCCAGCGGACTAGCGGGAGGAGGGAGTTACTACAATGAGCAGTTCTTC. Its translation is CASGLAGGGSYYNEQFF.

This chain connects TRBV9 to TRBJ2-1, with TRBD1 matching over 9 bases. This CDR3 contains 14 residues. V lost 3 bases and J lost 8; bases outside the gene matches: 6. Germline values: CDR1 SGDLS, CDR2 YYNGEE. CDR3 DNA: TGTGCCAGCAGCGACCGGGACAGGGTGGATGAGCAGTTCTTC. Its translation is CASSDRDRVDEQFF. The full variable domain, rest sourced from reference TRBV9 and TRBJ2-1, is DSGVTQTPKHLITATGQRVTLRCSPRSGDLSVYWYQQSLDQGLQFLIQYYNGEERAKGNILERFSAQQFPDLHSELNLSSLELGDSALYFCASSDRDRVDEQFFGPGTRLTVL.

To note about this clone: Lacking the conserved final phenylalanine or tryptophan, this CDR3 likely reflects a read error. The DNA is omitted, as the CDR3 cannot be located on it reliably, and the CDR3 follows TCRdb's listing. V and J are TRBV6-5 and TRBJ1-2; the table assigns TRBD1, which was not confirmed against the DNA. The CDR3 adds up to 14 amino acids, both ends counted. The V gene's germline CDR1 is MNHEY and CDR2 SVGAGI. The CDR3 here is CASSYSGQLPLQVV.

This chain's CDR3 is CATSPAGRTDTQYF. The CDR3 nucleotides read TGTGCCACCTCACCAGCGGGACGCACAGATACGCAGTATTTT. The V and J genes are TRBV5-4 and TRBJ2-3; 7 bases fit TRBD2. CDR3 length: 14 amino acids. CDR1 SGHNT and CDR2 YYREEE come from the germline V gene (reference sequence). Trimming cost V 9 bases and J 1 base; bases outside gene matches: 8.